The rows below give T cell receptor beta chains drawn from one sample of a study of blood T cell repertoires in COVID-19. Method: immunoSEQ multiplex PCR; TCRdb's copy keeps in-frame clones and lacks some. The sample lists about 110,000 clones; more than 75% were seen once. The sequenced material came from peripheral blood. The receptor source for this set is a man aged 35 to 55 with acute or convalescent COVID-19. CDR3s include the opening cysteine and the closing phenylalanine or tryptophan. The D gene is left open where the match is weak. Size is stated for part of the rows, as once, few or many counts, or as a class when the clone is expanded.

abundance	v_gene	d_gene	j_gene	CDR3nt	CDR3aa
NA	TRBV4-1	TRBD2	TRBJ2-7	TGCGCCAGCAGCCAAGAGAGAGCGGGCGGGGGCTACGAGCAGTACTTC	CASSQERAGGGYEQYF
NA	TRBV14	NA	TRBJ2-1	TGTGCCAGCAGCCAAGCCTTTACCTACAATGAGCAGTTCTTC	CASSQAFTYNEQFF
NA	TRBV6-6	NA	TRBJ1-1	TGTGCCAGCAGTTACGGACACGCAGCTGAAGCTTTCTTT	CASSYGHAAEAFF
NA	TRBV11-2	NA	TRBJ2-1	TGTGCCAGCAGCTTAGTTCGAGCTAGCTCCTACAATGAGCAGTTCTTC	CASSLVRASSYNEQFF
NA	TRBV29-1	NA	TRBJ2-3	TGCAGCGTTGAGAGACAGGTCCCAGATACGCAGTATTTT	CSVERQVPDTQYF
NA	TRBV7-2	NA	TRBJ1-1	TGTGCCAGCAGCGAGGGATTTTTGAACACTGAAGCTTTCTTT	CASSEGFLNTEAFF
NA	TRBV19	TRBD1	TRBJ1-2	TGTGCCAGTAGTATAGGCCCAGGGGGCAGCGGCTACACCTTC	CASSIGPGGSGYTF
once	TRBV19	NA	TRBJ1-2	TGTGCCAGTAGTACCCTCAGGACGGGGATCTATGGCTACACCTTC	CASSTLRTGIYGYTF
NA	TRBV24-1	TRBD1	TRBJ1-1	TGTGCCACCAGCCGAGGGGGCGCAGCCACTGAAGCTTTCTTT	CATSRGGAATEAFF
NA	TRBV24-1	TRBD1	TRBJ2-2	TGTGCCACCAGTGGGGACAGGGGAGTCACCGGGGAGCTGTTTTTT	CATSGDRGVTGELFF
NA	TRBV10-3	NA	TRBJ1-2	TGTGCCATCAGCCTTCAGGGGTGGTATGGCTACACCTTC	CAISLQGWYGYTF
NA	TRBV6-2/TRBV6-3	NA	TRBJ2-7	TGTGCCAGCAGTAACCCTCAACAGGGTTACGAGCAGTACTTC	CASSNPQQGYEQYF
NA	TRBV6-6	TRBD1	TRBJ1-5	TGTGCCAGCAGTAACACGGGACAGGGGGCCAATCAGCCCCAGCATTTT	CASSNTGQGANQPQHF
few	TRBV9	TRBD2	TRBJ2-5	TGTGCCAGCAGCCCCGGGACTAGCGGGGGTCTGCAAGAGACCCAGTACTTC	CASSPGTSGGLQETQYF
NA	TRBV27	TRBD1	TRBJ2-7	TGTGCCAGCAGTGGACAGGTCTCCTACGAGCAGTACTTC	CASSGQVSYEQYF
NA	TRBV6-2/TRBV6-3	NA	TRBJ1-1	TGTGCCAGCAGTTACGAAGGCTGGGGAGGCACTGAAGCTTTCTTT	CASSYEGWGGTEAFF
NA	TRBV3-1/TRBV3-2	NA	TRBJ2-3	TGTGCCAGCAGCCAAGGGCCGGGGAATACGCAGTATTTT	CASSQGPGNTQYF
NA	TRBV9	NA	TRBJ2-3	TGTGCCAGCAGCGTAGGTGCAGGGTACACAGATACGCAGTATTTT	CASSVGAGYTDTQYF
NA	TRBV27	TRBD2	TRBJ2-3	TGTGCCAGCAGTCCTCTAGCGGGGACGGATACGCAGTATTTT	CASSPLAGTDTQYF
NA	TRBV7-2	TRBD1	TRBJ1-5	TGTGCCAGCAGCCCGAGGACAGGGGGAAGTCAGCCCCAGCATTTT	CASSPRTGGSQPQHF
NA	TRBV4-1	NA	TRBJ1-1	TGCGCCAGCAGCACAGGTTCGAACACTGAAGCTTTCTTT	CASSTGSNTEAFF
once	TRBV12-3/TRBV12-4	NA	TRBJ2-3	TGTGCCAGCAGTTTAGGGGGGCCCGACGCGCAGTATTTT	CASSLGGPDAQYF
NA	TRBV29-1	NA	TRBJ2-1	TGCAGCGTTAGGGGTTTGGGCGAGTTCTTC	CSVRGLGEFF
few	TRBV5-5	TRBD1	TRBJ2-3	TGTGCCAGCAGCTTACTGACAGGGACCTTCACAGATACGCAGTATTTT	CASSLLTGTFTDTQYF
NA	TRBV3-1/TRBV3-2	NA	TRBJ1-4	TGTGCCAGCAGCAAACAGCCTTCCGAGAAAAAACTGTTTTTT	CASSKQPSEKKLFF
NA	TRBV3-1/TRBV3-2	TRBD2	TRBJ2-1	TGTGCCAGCAGCCAAGTTACGGTAGCGGGGGGGATGTTCTTC	CASSQVTVAGGMFF
NA	TRBV27	TRBD1	TRBJ2-7	TGTGCCAGCAGTTTAAGGACAGGGGAAACCTACGAGCAGTACTTC	CASSLRTGETYEQYF
NA	TRBV25-1	NA	TRBJ2-7	TGTGCCAGCAGTGAATATCGGCCCCTATGGGGCAACTACGAGCAGTACTTC	CASSEYRPLWGNYEQYF
NA	TRBV10-3	TRBD1	TRBJ1-5	TGTGCCATCAGTGACCGGGACAGCGGACGGGGCGATCAGCCCCAGCATTTT	CAISDRDSGRGDQPQHF
NA	TRBV7-3	TRBD1	TRBJ1-2	TGTGCCAGCAGCTTGGGACAGAACTATGGCTACACCTTC	CASSLGQNYGYTF
NA	TRBV6-5	NA	TRBJ2-3	TGTGCCAGCAGTTACGGGACATCCCCAGATACGCAGTATTTT	CASSYGTSPDTQYF
NA	TRBV6-6	TRBD1	TRBJ1-5	TGTGCCAGCAGCCCCAGGGGGACCTTTCCCCGGCTGGCGGGCAATCAGCCCCAGCATTTT	CASSPRGTFPRLAGNQPQHF